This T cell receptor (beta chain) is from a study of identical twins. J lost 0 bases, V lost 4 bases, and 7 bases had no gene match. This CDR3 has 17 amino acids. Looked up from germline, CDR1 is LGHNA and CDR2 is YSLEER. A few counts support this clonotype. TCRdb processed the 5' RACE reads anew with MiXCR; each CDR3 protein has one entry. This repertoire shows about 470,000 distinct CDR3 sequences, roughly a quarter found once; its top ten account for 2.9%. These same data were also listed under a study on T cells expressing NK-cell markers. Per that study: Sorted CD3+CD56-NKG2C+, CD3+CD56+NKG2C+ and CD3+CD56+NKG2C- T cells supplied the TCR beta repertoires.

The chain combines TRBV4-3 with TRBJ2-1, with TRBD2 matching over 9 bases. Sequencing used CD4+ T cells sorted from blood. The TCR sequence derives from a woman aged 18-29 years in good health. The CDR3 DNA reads TGCGCCAGCAGCCTACGCCCGACTAGCGGCTCCTACAATGAGCAGTTCTTC. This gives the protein CASSLRPTSGSYNEQFF.